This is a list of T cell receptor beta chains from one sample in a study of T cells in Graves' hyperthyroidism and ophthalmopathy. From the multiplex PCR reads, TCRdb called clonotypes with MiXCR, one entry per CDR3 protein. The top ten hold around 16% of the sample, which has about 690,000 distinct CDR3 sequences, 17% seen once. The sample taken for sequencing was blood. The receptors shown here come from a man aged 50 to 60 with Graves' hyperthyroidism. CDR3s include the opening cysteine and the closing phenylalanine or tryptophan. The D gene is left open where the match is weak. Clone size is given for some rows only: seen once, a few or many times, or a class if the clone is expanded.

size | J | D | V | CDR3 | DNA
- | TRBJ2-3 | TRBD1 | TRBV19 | CASRNRGSTDTQYF | TGTGCCAGTAGGAACAGGGGGAGCACAGATACGCAGTATTTT
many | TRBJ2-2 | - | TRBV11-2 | CASSLEAAGRPGELFF | TGTGCCAGCAGCTTAGAAGCGGCAGGGCGGCCCGGGGAGCTGTTTTTT
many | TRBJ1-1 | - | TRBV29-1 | CSAEGGATEAFF | TGCAGCGCCGAAGGGGGGGCCACTGAAGCTTTCTTT
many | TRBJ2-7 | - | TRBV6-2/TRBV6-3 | CASSSSDTGLYEQYF | TGTGCCAGCAGTTCATCAGACACGGGCCTCTACGAGCAGTACTTC
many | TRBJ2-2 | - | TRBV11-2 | CASTLFSGELFF | TGTGCCAGCACCCTCTTCTCCGGGGAGCTGTTTTTT
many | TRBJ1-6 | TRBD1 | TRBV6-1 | CASRPTGGGDSPLHF | TGTGCCAGCAGGCCCACAGGGGGCGGCGATTCACCCCTCCACTTT
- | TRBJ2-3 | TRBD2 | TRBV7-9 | CASATGTSGRRDTQYF | TGTGCCAGCGCGACCGGGACTAGCGGGCGGAGAGATACGCAGTATTTT
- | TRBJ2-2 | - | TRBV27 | CASSFAGSPGELFF | TGTGCCAGCAGTTTTGCAGGGAGCCCCGGGGAGCTGTTTTTT
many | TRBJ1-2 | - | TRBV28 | CASSFRGQAAYGYTF | TGTGCCAGCAGTTTCCGAGGACAAGCCGCGTATGGCTACACCTTC
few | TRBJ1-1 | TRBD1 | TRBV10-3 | CAISGTGTANTEAFF | TGTGCCATCAGTGGTACCGGGACAGCCAACACTGAAGCTTTCTTT
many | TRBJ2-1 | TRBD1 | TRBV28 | CASSPPAGGRSYNEQFF | TGTGCCAGCAGTCCCCCCGCAGGGGGTCGGTCCTACAATGAGCAGTTCTTC
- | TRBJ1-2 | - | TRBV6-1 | CASSDIPGHPHNYGYTF | TGTGCCAGCAGTGACATCCCAGGACATCCCCATAACTATGGCTACACCTTC
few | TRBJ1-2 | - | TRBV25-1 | CASSESSPAAGYTF | TGTGCCAGCAGTGAATCGTCCCCGGCGGCGGGCTACACCTTC
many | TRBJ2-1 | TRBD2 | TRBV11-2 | CASSLEVAGPYNEQFF | TGTGCCAGCAGCTTAGAGGTAGCGGGACCTTACAATGAGCAGTTCTTC
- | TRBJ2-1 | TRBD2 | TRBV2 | CASSPMGREIYNEQFF | TGTGCCAGCAGTCCCATGGGGCGGGAGATCTACAATGAGCAGTTCTTC
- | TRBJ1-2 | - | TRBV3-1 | CASSQGLPGATMGGYTF | TGTGCCAGCAGCCAAGGGCTCCCCGGAGCTACCATGGGGGGCTACACCTTC
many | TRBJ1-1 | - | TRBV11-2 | CASRRGGLGTEAFF | TGTGCCAGCAGACGAGGGGGATTAGGCACTGAAGCTTTCTTT
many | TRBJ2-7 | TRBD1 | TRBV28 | CASSLSRDRVLDEQYF | TGTGCCAGCAGTTTAAGTAGGGACAGGGTACTCGACGAGCAGTACTTC
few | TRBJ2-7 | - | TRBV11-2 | CASSRGGTLYEQYF | TGTGCCAGCAGCCGTGGGGGCACCCTCTACGAGCAGTACTTC
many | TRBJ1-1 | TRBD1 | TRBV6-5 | CASSYSRTGDTEAFF | TGTGCCAGCAGTTACTCTCGGACAGGGGACACTGAAGCTTTCTTT
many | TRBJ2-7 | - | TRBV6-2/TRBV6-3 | CASSYVEHIEQYF | TGTGCCAGCAGTTATGTGGAACATATCGAGCAGTACTTC
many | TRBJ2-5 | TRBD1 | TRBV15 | CATSGDRGETQYF | TGTGCCACCAGCGGCGACAGGGGGGAGACCCAGTACTTC
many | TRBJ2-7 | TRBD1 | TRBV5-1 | CASSPRDRGLGWDEQYF | TGCGCCAGCAGCCCCCGGGACAGGGGGCTAGGTTGGGACGAGCAGTACTTC
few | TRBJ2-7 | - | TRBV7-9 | CASSGGTAPYEQYF | TGTGCCAGCAGCGGCGGGACAGCCCCCTACGAGCAGTACTTC
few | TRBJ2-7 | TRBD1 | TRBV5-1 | CASSPGQGLPPYEQYF | TGCGCCAGCAGCCCCGGACAGGGTCTACCACCTTACGAGCAGTACTTC
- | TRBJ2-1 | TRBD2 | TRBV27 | CASRGLAGGSFEQFF | TGTGCCAGCAGGGGACTAGCGGGAGGGAGTTTTGAGCAGTTCTTC
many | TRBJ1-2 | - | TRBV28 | CASSSSDSAGYTF | -
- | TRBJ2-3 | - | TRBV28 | CASDDSDSTDTQYF | TGTGCCAGCGATGATTCAGATAGCACAGATACGCAGTATTTT
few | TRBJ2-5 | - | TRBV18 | CASSPTVLADFNQETQYF | TGTGCCAGCTCACCCACCGTCCTAGCAGACTTTAACCAAGAGACCCAGTACTTC
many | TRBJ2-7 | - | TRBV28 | CASSLGPYRDFPGKKYEQYF | TGTGCCAGCAGTCTGGGGCCCTATCGGGACTTTCCTGGAAAGAAATACGAGCAGTACTTC
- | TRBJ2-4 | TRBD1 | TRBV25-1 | CASSEGGTGGRVQYF | TGTGCCAGCAGTGAAGGGGGGACAGGGGGTCGAGTTCAGTACTTC
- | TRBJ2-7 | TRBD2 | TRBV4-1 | CASSQRLAGVEQYF | TGCGCCAGCAGCCAAAGGCTAGCGGGAGTGGAGCAGTACTTC
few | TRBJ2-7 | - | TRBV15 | CATSTPLGSSYEQYF | TGTGCCACCAGCACCCCCCTGGGGAGCTCCTACGAGCAGTACTTC
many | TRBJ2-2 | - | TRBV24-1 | CATSVQGGDTGELFF | TGTGCCACCAGTGTACAGGGGGGGGACACCGGGGAGCTGTTTTTT
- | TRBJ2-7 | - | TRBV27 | CASREGGAFFPPLQPRQEQYF | TGTGCCAGCAGGGAGGGGGGGGCATTCTTTCCCCCCCTACAGCCCAGACAGGAGCAGTACTTC
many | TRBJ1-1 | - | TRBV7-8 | CASSVAGGQYTEAFF | TGTGCCAGCAGCGTGGCCGGGGGCCAGTACACTGAAGCTTTCTTT
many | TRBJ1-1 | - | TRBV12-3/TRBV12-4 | CASSFEGSEAFF | TGTGCCAGCAGTTTCGAGGGTTCTGAAGCTTTCTTT
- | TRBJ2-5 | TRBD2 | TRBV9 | CASSESGGSLWETQYF | TGTGCCAGCAGCGAATCAGGCGGGAGTCTTTGGGAGACCCAGTACTTC
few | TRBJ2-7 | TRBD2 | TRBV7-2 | CASSLAKPSGRPSYEQYF | TGTGCCAGCAGCTTAGCAAAGCCTAGCGGGAGGCCGTCCTACGAGCAGTACTTC
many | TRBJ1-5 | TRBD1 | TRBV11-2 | CASSSQGANQPQHF | TGTGCCAGCAGCTCACAGGGGGCTAATCAGCCCCAGCATTTT
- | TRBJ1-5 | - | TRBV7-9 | CASSFEGAQPQHF | TGTGCCAGCAGCTTCGAAGGGGCCCAGCCCCAGCATTTT
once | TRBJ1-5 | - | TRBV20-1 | CSASRGFGNQPQHF | TGCAGTGCTAGCAGGGGATTTGGCAATCAGCCCCAGCATTTT
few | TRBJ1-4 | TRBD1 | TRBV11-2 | CASSTQTGAGEKLFF | TGTGCCAGCAGCACCCAGACAGGGGCGGGTGAAAAACTGTTTTTT
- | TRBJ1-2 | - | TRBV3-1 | CASSQPGESYGYTF | TGTGCCAGCAGCCAACCGGGCGAGAGTTATGGCTACACCTTC
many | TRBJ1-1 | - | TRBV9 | CASSVVQGLNTEAFF | TGTGCCAGCAGCGTAGTACAGGGATTGAACACTGAAGCTTTCTTT
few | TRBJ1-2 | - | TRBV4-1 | CASSQDHSNYGYTF | TGCGCCAGCAGCCAAGATCACAGCAACTATGGCTACACCTTC
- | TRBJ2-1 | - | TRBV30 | CAWSVLSNEQFF | TGTGCCTGGAGTGTACTTAGTAATGAGCAGTTCTTC
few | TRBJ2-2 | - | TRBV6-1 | CASRVPTGELFF | TGTGCCAGCAGGGTTCCCACCGGGGAGCTGTTTTTT
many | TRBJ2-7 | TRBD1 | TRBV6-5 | CASSYSIRDRGSYEQYF | TGTGCCAGCAGTTACTCGATCCGGGACAGGGGGTCCTACGAGCAGTACTTC
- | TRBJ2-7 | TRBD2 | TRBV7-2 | CASGPYSSGFYEQYF | TGTGCCAGCGGCCCTTATTCTAGCGGCTTCTACGAGCAGTACTTC
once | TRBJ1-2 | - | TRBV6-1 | CASRRGNYGYTF | TGTGCCAGTCGTCGGGGAAACTATGGCTACACCTTC
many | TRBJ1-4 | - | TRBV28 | CASSFPRDTRAKLFF | TGTGCCAGCAGTTTTCCTCGGGACACCCGCGCGAAACTGTTTTTT
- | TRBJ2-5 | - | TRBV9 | CASSRGTVIQETQYF | TGTGCCAGCAGCCGAGGGACGGTAATACAAGAGACCCAGTACTTC
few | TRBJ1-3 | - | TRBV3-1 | CASSQTRNSGNTIYF | TGTGCCAGCAGCCAGACACGAAACTCTGGAAACACCATATATTTT
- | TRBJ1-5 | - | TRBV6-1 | CASSPPGHHSNQPQHF | TGTGCCAGCAGCCCCCCGGGACATCATAGCAATCAGCCCCAGCATTTT